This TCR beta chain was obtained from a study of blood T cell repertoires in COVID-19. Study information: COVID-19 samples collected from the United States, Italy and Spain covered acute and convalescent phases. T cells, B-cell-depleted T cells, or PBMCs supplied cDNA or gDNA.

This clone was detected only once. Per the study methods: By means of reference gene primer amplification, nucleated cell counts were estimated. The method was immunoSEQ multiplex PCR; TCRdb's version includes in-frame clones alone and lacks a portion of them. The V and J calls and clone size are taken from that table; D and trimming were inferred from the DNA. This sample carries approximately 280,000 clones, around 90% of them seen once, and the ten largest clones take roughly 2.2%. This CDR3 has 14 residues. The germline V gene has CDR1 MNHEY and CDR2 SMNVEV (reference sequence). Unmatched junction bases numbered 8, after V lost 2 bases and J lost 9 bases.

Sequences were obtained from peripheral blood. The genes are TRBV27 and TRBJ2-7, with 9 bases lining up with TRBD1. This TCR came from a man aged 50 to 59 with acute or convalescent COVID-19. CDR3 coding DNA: TGTGCCAGCAGTTTAAGGGACAGGGACAGTGGGCAGTACTTC. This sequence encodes CASSLRDRDSGQYF.